The 28 T cell receptor beta chains below all came from one sample that was sequenced in a study of T cell responses to AZD1222 COVID-19 vaccine. The method was immunoSEQ multiplex PCR; TCRdb's version includes in-frame clones alone and lacks a portion of them. The table includes 65,000 to 100,000 clones, approximately 91% detected once. The sequenced sample was peripheral blood, obtained 28 days after the second AZD1222 dose. All receptors come from an adult who received the AZD1222 COVID-19 vaccine.

J is TRBJ2-3 and V is TRBV30; 8 bases fit TRBD2. Germline values: CDR1 GTSNPN, CDR2 SVGIG (reference sequence). The CDR3 extends over 14 amino acids. V gave up 2 bases and J gave up 3 bases; unmatched junction bases: 4. The chain's CDR3 is CAWSPLAGTDTQYF. DNA of the CDR3: TGTGCCTGGAGTCCCCTAGCGGGTACAGATACGCAGTATTTT.

The chain joins TRBV7-2 to TRBJ1-1; D is perhaps TRBD1 (6 bases). Deletions cut 4 bases from V and 0 bases from J, with 15 bases between. This CDR3 is built from 16 residues. From germline, CDR1 is SGHTA and CDR2 FQGNSA. The CDR3 spells CASSSLTGGLNTEAFF. Here the CDR3 DNA reads TGTGCCAGCAGCTCCCTGACAGGCGGGTTGAACACTGAAGCTTTCTTT.

The rearrangement links TRBV27 to TRBJ2-1; no firm D call. Per the germline V gene, CDR1 is MNHEY and CDR2 is SMNVEV (reference sequence). The CDR3 is made up of 13 amino acids. Trimming pared 5 bases from V and 5 bases from J, leaving 10 bases between. CDR3 loop: CASSVPGHNEQFF. DNA of the CDR3: TGTGCCAGCAGTGTACCGGGTCACAATGAGCAGTTCTTC.

The chain has TRBV6-6 and TRBJ1-5; 9 nucleotides line up with TRBD1. The V segment lost 5 bases and the J segment 4 bases; nucleotides outside the gene matches: 21. The germline V gene has CDR1 MNHNY and CDR2 SVGAGI (reference sequence). The CDR3 is 20 residues long. CDR3 loop: CASSHLTGGTGGVFNQPQHF. The DNA of the CDR3 is TGTGCCAGCAGTCACCTTACCGGAGGAACAGGGGGCGTCTTTAATCAGCCCCAGCATTTT.

CDR3 amino acids: CASSLSLGGYEQFF. Here the CDR3 DNA reads TGTGCCAGCAGTTTATCACTAGGGGGCTATGAGCAGTTCTTC. The chain couples TRBV27 to TRBJ2-1, with 7 positions matching TRBD1. Per germline, CDR1 MNHEY and CDR2 SMNVEV (reference sequence). The CDR3 is 14 residues long. Unmatched junction bases numbered 4, after V lost 0 bases and J lost 8 bases.

This sequence joins TRBV7-2 and TRBJ1-2; a weak D match, TRBD1 (5 bases). The V end was cut by 1 base, the J end by 8 bases, with 11 bases between. The CDR3 runs to 13 residues. Germline V gene data show CDR1 as SGHTA and CDR2 as FQGNSA. The CDR3 loop is CASSLVPGDGYTF. The DNA for the CDR3 is TGTGCCAGCAGCTTAGTTCCCGGGGACGGCTACACCTTC.

V usage is TRBV6-5 and J usage is TRBJ2-7; no firm D call. V gave up 0 bases and J gave up 4 bases, with 13 bases separating them. The V gene's germline CDR1 is MNHEY and CDR2 SVGAGI. The CDR3 loop spans 15 amino acids. Here the CDR3 reads CASSYSTHTSYEQYF. The DNA of the CDR3 is TGTGCCAGCAGTTACTCGACTCACACAAGTTACGAGCAGTACTTC.

The chain is built from TRBV29-1 and TRBJ1-1; 10 nucleotides agree with TRBD1. V was pared by 7 bases and J by 5 bases, with 7 bases of the junction left unmatched. Germline-derived CDR1 and CDR2 are SQVTM and ANQGSEA. The CDR3 is 13 residues long. CDR3 region: CSAPGTGETEAFF. The DNA for the CDR3 is TGCAGCGCACCCGGGACAGGGGAGACTGAAGCTTTCTTT.

The rearrangement links TRBV28 to TRBJ1-6; D is ambiguous. This CDR3 contains 15 residues. The V gene's germline CDR1 is MDHEN and CDR2 SYDVKM. V was clipped by 2 bases and J by 0 bases, with 5 bases between them. The CDR3 nucleotides are TGTGCCAGCAGTTTACTGAGCTCCTATAATTCACCCCTCCACTTT. Its translation is CASSLLSSYNSPLHF.

The sample holds a few counts of this clone. The chain links TRBV10-2 to TRBJ1-6; a weak D match, TRBD1 (5 bases). CDR1 is WSHSY and CDR2 is SAAADI in the germline V gene. The CDR3 loop spans 15 amino acids. The V end lost 4 bases, the J end lost 9 bases, and 16 bases lay between the germline ends. The chain's CDR3 is CASSASGLGISPLHF. DNA of the CDR3: TGCGCCAGCAGTGCCTCGGGACTGGGGATTTCACCCCTCCACTTT.

This clone was detected only once. The rearrangement joins TRBV4-1 to TRBJ1-1; D remains unclear. This CDR3 is built from 15 residues. The V and J ends lost 1 base and 2 bases respectively, with 11 bases between them. Germline V gene data show CDR1 as MGHRA and CDR2 as YSYEKL. The CDR3 is CASSQVGILNTEAFF. The CDR3 region has the DNA TGCGCCAGCAGCCAAGTAGGGATTCTAAACACTGAAGCTTTCTTT.

The chain uses TRBV11-2 and TRBJ1-2, with TRBD1 matching over 8 bases. Germline lookup yields CDR1 SGHAT and CDR2 FQNNGV. The CDR3 consists of 14 residues. V lost 3 bases and J lost 8; bases outside the gene matches: 8. CDR3 amino acids: CASSFSTGDEGYTF. DNA for the CDR3: TGTGCCAGCAGCTTCTCGACAGGGGACGAAGGCTACACCTTC.

This chain uses TRBV18 with TRBJ2-5, with D possibly matching TRBD2 (6 bases). Deletions cut 5 bases from V and 4 bases from J, with 11 bases between. The CDR3 contains 13 residues. CDR1 and CDR2 (germline): KGHSH, LQKENI. The CDR3 reads CASSSRERETQYF. The CDR3 nucleotides read TGTGCCAGCTCATCACGGGAGCGAGAGACCCAGTACTTC.

The chain links TRBV19 to TRBJ2-7, with D tentatively TRBD2 (5 bases). Germline lookup yields CDR1 LNHDA and CDR2 SQIVND (reference sequence). Between the trimmed V and J ends, which lost 1 base and 2 bases, there was a span of 12 bases. The CDR3 contains 15 residues. The CDR3 nucleotides read TGTGCCAGTAGTATAGGCAGCGGTTCTACCTACGAGCAGTACTTC. This sequence encodes CASSIGSGSTYEQYF.

The rearrangement uses TRBV27 and TRBJ2-3, with 8 bases fitting TRBD2. CDR1 MNHEY and CDR2 SMNVEV come from the germline V gene (reference sequence). Trimming cost V 5 bases and J 4 bases; bases outside gene matches: 14. The CDR3 contains 17 residues. CDR3 sequence (DNA): TGTGCCAGCAGTCCGGGACTAGGAATGGGCAACGCAGATACGCAGTATTTT. Its protein product is CASSPGLGMGNADTQYF.

The chain carries TRBV6-5 and TRBJ1-1; tentatively, D is TRBD1 (6 bases). Germline V gene lookup returns CDR1 MNHEY and CDR2 SVGAGI. This CDR3 comprises 16 residues. Trimming removed 3 bases at V and 5 bases at J, with 19 bases between. DNA of the CDR3: TGTGCCAGCAGTTATTTATTGGGGGCTCAAGGGACTGAAGCTTTCTTT. It is translated as CASSYLLGAQGTEAFF.

V and J are TRBV18 and TRBJ2-1; no definite D call. Germline CDR1 is KGHSH and CDR2 is LQKENI. Trimming took off 1 base at V and 7 bases at J, with 11 bases between the two ends. CDR3 length equals 14 residues. The CDR3 reads CASSPLNSGNEQFF. The CDR3 region has the DNA TGTGCCAGCTCACCACTTAATAGTGGAAATGAGCAGTTCTTC. The full variable domain, its missing parts supplied by reference TRBV18 and TRBJ2-1, is NAGVMQNPRHLVRRRGQEARLRCSPMKGHSHVYWYRQLPEEGLKFMVYLQKENIIDESGMPKERFSAEFPKEGPSILRIQQVVRGDSAAYFCASSPLNSGNEQFFGPGTRLTVL.

The rearrangement uses TRBV28 and TRBJ1-1, with 7 bases identical to TRBD1. With V trimmed by 2 bases and J by 3 bases, 3 bases remained unmatched. Looked up from germline, CDR1 is MDHEN and CDR2 is SYDVKM. This CDR3 has 14 residues. The CDR3 loop reads CASSLPGGDTEAFF. CDR3 coding DNA: TGTGCCAGCAGTTTACCAGGGGGGGACACTGAAGCTTTCTTT.

The rearrangement uses TRBV7-9 and TRBJ2-1; 14 nucleotides line up with TRBD2. The CDR3 has 16 amino acids. The V gene's germline CDR1 is SEHNR and CDR2 FQNEAQ (reference sequence). V shed 4 bases, J shed 7 bases, and the junction held 6 bases outside the gene matches. CDR3 loop: CASSSVGTSGRNEQFF. CDR3 bases: TGTGCCAGCAGCTCCGTAGGGACTAGCGGGAGAAATGAGCAGTTCTTC.

The V call is TRBV19, the J call TRBJ2-1, with TRBD2 matching over 8 bases. The CDR3 runs to 19 residues. The V and J ends lost 7 bases and 0 bases, in that order; junction bases with no gene match: 17. Germline V gene sequence: CDR1 LNHDA, CDR2 SQIVND (reference sequence). CDR3 nucleotide sequence: TGTGCCAGTACCCCGGGGGGGGCGTCCGGTCCTGCCTCCTACAATGAGCAGTTCTTC. This codes for CASTPGGASGPASYNEQFF.

The chain links TRBV6-2 or TRBV6-3 to TRBJ1-5, with 8 positions matching TRBD1. Germline V gene sequence: CDR1 MNHEY, CDR2 SVGEGT. The trim removed 0 bases at V and 0 bases at J, leaving 7 bases unmatched. The CDR3 is made up of 18 amino acids. The DNA for the CDR3 is TGTGCCAGCAGTTACTCGCGGACAGGGTCGTATAGCAATCAGCCCCAGCATTTT. The encoded protein is CASSYSRTGSYSNQPQHF.

This sequence joins TRBV10-1 and TRBJ1-4; D remains unclear. The CDR3 has 13 amino acids. Trimming shortened V by 6 bases and J by 3 bases, and 8 bases separated the two germline ends. Looked up from germline, CDR1 is WNHNN and CDR2 is SYGVQD (reference sequence). CDR3 protein: CASRGTANEKLFF. In nucleotides, the CDR3 is TGCGCCAGCAGGGGTACGGCTAATGAAAAACTGTTTTTT.

This sequence joins TRBV11-2 and TRBJ1-1, with 8 bases aligning to TRBD1. Losses at the gene ends were 5 bases for V and 11 bases for J; bases not matched to a gene: 10. Germline values: CDR1 SGHAT, CDR2 FQNNGV. CDR3 length: 13 amino acids. The CDR3 loop reads CASSVQQGVSAFF. CDR3 DNA: TGTGCCAGCAGCGTACAACAGGGGGTTAGTGCTTTCTTT.

The chain joins TRBV7-2 to TRBJ2-1; the D gene could be TRBD1 or TRBD2 (5 bases each). The CDR3 has 14 residues. Trimming cost V 5 bases and J 7 bases, with 15 bases left between them. The V gene's germline CDR1 is SGHTA and CDR2 FQGNSA. The CDR3 loop reads CASSQGPVANEQFF. The CDR3, as DNA: TGTGCCAGCAGCCAGGGACCCGTTGCAAATGAGCAGTTCTTC.

The V and J genes are TRBV3-1 (or the pseudogene TRBV3-2) and TRBJ2-1; TRBD2 matches 9 bases. V lost 3 bases to trimming and J lost 8 bases; unmatched junction nucleotides: 5. The CDR3 loop spans 14 amino acids. Germline CDR1 and CDR2: LGHDT and YNNKEL (reference sequence). Written as DNA, the CDR3 is TGTGCCAGCAGCCAGAGTAGCGGGAGTTATGAGCAGTTCTTC. Its translation: CASSQSSGSYEQFF.

The V gene is TRBV2, the J gene TRBJ1-5; D may be TRBD1 (6 bases). This CDR3 is built from 13 residues. Trimming took off 4 bases at V and 3 bases at J, with 7 bases between the two ends. Per germline, CDR1 SNHLY and CDR2 FYNNEI. CDR3 bases: TGTGCCAGCAGTGGACAGGCCAATCAGCCCCAGCATTTT. Protein product: CASSGQANQPQHF.

This clone was counted a few times. V usage is TRBV29-1 and J usage is TRBJ1-1; D may be TRBD1 (5 bases). The germline V gene encodes CDR1 SQVTM and CDR2 ANQGSEA. Trimming shortened V by 6 bases and J by 5 bases, and 13 bases separated the two germline ends. This CDR3 has 12 amino acids. In DNA form, the CDR3 reads TGCAGCGTCGCAACAGGACCGACTGAAGCTTTCTTT. Translating it yields CSVATGPTEAFF.

This rearrangement joins TRBV18 to TRBJ1-3; D remains ambiguous. V was clipped by 3 bases and J by 0 bases, with 9 bases between them. CDR3 size: 15 residues. The V gene's germline CDR1 is KGHSH and CDR2 LQKENI. CDR3 DNA: TGTGCCAGCTCACCGTGGCGGGACTCTGGAAACACCATATATTTT. Translation gives CASSPWRDSGNTIYF.